This TCR beta chain was recovered during a study of T cell responses to AZD1222 COVID-19 vaccine. General study points: The donor cohort was predominantly white British with a female majority, and clonal diversity may have been underestimated. Repertoire sampling happened only post peak T cell response. Among spike-specific TCRs, nearly half reportedly target unmutated variant regions.

The data were produced by immunoSEQ multiplex PCR, yet TCRdb's version contains in-frame clones alone and is incomplete. The repertoire holds about 180,000 clones, with around 94% as singletons. Second-dose intervals of approximately 4 or approximately 12 weeks were pooled. As to this clone: Its antigen is unidentified.

The CDR3 is 13 residues long. Germline V gives CDR1 SGHTA, CDR2 FQGNSA. Trimming shortened V by 6 bases and J by 8 bases, and 13 bases separated the two germline ends. The receptor was isolated from an adult who received the AZD1222 COVID-19 vaccine. The sequencing here drew on peripheral blood, taken 28 days after the second AZD1222 dose. The rearrangement links TRBV7-2 to TRBJ1-4; possibly TRBD1 for D (5 bases). CDR3 residues: CASRGDREEKLFF. In nucleotides, the CDR3 is TGTGCCAGCAGGGGGGATAGAGAGGAAAAACTGTTTTTT.